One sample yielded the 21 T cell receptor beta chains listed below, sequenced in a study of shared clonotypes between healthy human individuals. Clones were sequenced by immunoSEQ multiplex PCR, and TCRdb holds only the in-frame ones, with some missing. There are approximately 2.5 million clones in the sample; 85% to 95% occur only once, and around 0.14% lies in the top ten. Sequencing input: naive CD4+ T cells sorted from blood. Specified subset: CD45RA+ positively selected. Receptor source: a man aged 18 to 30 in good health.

DNA for the CDR3: TGTGCCAGCAGTGAAGCGCTTCTAGGGAGCACAGATACGCAGTATTTT. It codes for CASSEALLGSTDTQYF. The chain has TRBV2 and TRBJ2-3; D unclear. CDR3 size: 16 residues. In germline, CDR1 is SNHLY, CDR2 FYNNEI. Deletions cut 0 bases from V and 0 bases from J, with 10 bases between.

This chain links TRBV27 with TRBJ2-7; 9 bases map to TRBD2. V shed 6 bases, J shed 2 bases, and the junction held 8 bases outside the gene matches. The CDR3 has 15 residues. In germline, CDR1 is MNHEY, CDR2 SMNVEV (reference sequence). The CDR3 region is CASRRATSGPYEQYF. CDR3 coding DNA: TGTGCCAGCAGACGGGCTACTAGCGGGCCCTACGAGCAGTACTTC.

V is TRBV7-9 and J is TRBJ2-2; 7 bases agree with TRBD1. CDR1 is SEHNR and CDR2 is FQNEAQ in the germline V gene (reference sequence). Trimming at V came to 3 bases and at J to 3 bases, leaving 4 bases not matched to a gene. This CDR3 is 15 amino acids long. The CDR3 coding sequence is TGTGCCAGCAGCTTCGAAGGGGGCTACACCGGGGAGCTGTTTTTT. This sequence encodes CASSFEGGYTGELFF. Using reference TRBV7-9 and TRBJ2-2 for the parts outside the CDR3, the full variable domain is DTGVSQNPRHKITKRGQNVTFRCDPISEHNRLYWYRQTLGQGPEFLTYFQNEAQLEKSRLLSDRFSAERPKGSFSTLEIQRTEQGDSAMYLCASSFEGGYTGELFFGEGSRLTVL.

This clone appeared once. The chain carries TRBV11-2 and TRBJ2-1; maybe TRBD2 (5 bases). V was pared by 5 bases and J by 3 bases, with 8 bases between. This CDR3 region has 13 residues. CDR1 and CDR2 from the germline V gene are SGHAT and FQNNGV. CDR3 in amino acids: CASSPGLYNEQFF. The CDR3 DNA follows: TGTGCCAGCAGCCCCGGACTCTACAATGAGCAGTTCTTC.

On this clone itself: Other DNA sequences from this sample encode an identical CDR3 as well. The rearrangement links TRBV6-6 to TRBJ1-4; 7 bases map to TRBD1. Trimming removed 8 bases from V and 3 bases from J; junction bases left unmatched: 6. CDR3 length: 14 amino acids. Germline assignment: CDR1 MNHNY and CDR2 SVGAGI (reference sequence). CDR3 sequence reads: CASSRQGSNEKLFF. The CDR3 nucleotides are TGTGCCAGCTCAAGACAGGGCTCTAATGAAAAACTGTTTTTT.

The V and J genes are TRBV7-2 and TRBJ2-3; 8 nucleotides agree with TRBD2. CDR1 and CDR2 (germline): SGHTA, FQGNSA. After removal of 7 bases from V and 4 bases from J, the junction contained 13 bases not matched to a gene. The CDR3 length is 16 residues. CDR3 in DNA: TGTGCCAGCACCAGTCGGGCAGCGGGAGTCCCAGATACGCAGTATTTT. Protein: CASTSRAAGVPDTQYF.

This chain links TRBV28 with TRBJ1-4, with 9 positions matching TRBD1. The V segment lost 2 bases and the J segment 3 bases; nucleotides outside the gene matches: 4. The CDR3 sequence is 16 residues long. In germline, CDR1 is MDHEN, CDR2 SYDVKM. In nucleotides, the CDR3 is TGTGCCAGCAGTTTAGGGACAGGGTTTCCTAATGAAAAACTGTTTTTT. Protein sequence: CASSLGTGFPNEKLFF.

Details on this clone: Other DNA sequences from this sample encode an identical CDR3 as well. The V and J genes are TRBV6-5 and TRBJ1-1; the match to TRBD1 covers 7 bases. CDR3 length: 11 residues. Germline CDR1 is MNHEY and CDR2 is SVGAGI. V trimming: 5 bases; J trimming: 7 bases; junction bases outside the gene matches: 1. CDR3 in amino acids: CASSQGDEAFF. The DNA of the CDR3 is TGTGCCAGCAGTCAGGGGGATGAAGCTTTCTTT.

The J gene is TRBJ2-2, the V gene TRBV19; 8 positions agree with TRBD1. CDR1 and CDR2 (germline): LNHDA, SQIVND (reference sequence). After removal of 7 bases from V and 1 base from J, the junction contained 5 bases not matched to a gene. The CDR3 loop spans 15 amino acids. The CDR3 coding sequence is TGTGCCAGTATAGACAGGGGAAAGAACACCGGGGAGCTGTTTTTT. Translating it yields CASIDRGKNTGELFF. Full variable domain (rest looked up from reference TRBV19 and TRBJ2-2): DGGITQSPKYLFRKEGQNVTLSCEQNLNHDAMYWYRQDPGQGLRLIYYSQIVNDFQKGDIAEGYSVSREKKESFPLTVTSAQKNPTAFYLCASIDRGKNTGELFFGEGSRLTVL.

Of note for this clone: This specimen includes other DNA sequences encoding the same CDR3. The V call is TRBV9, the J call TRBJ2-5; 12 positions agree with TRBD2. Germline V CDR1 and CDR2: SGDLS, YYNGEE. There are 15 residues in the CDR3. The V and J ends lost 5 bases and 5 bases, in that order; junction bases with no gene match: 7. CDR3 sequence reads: CASSEGLAGGETQYF. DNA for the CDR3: TGTGCCAGCAGTGAAGGGCTAGCGGGAGGGGAGACCCAGTACTTC.

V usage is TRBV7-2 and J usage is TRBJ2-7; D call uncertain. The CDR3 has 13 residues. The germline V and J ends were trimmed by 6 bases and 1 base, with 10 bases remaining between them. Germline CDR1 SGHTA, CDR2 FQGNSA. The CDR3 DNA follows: TGTGCCAGCAGGCTAGGAAGGTCCTACGAGCAGTACTTC. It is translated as CASRLGRSYEQYF.

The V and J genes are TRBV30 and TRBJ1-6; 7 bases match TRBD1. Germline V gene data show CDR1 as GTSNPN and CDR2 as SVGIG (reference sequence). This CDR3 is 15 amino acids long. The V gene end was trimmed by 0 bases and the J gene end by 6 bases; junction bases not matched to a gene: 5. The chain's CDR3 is CAWSVGGSINSPLHF. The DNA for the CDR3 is TGTGCCTGGAGTGTAGGGGGCAGCATTAATTCACCCCTCCACTTT.

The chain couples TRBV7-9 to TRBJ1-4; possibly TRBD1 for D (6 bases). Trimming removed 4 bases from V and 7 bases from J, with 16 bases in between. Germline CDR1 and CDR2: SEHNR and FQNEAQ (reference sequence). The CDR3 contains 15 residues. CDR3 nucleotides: TGTGCCAGCAGCTCCGTTGGGCAAGGGGGTGAAAAACTGTTTTTT. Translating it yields CASSSVGQGGEKLFF. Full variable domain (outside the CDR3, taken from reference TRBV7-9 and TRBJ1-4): DTGVSQNPRHKITKRGQNVTFRCDPISEHNRLYWYRQTLGQGPEFLTYFQNEAQLEKSRLLSDRFSAERPKGSFSTLEIQRTEQGDSAMYLCASSSVGQGGEKLFFGSGTQLSVL.

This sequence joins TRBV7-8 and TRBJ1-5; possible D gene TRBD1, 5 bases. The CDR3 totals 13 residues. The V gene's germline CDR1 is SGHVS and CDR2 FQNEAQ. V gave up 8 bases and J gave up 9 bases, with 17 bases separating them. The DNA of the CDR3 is TGTGCCAGCTGCCGGGGCCACAATGTGCCCCAGCATTTT. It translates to CASCRGHNVPQHF.

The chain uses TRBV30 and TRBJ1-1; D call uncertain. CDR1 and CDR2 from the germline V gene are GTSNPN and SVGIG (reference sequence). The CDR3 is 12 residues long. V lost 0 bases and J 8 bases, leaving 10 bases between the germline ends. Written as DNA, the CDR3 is TGTGCCTGGAGTGTTTTACCCAACGAAGCTTTCTTT. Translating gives CAWSVLPNEAFF.

CDR3 protein: CASSLGSSNTGELFF. Written as DNA, the CDR3 is TGTGCCAGCAGCTTGGGAAGCTCGAACACCGGGGAGCTGTTTTTT. The gene calls are TRBV5-4 and TRBJ2-2; D not resolved. The CDR3 extends over 15 amino acids. CDR1 SGHNT and CDR2 YYREEE come from the germline V gene (reference sequence). The ends were cut back, 0 bases at V and 0 bases at J, with 6 bases in the middle.

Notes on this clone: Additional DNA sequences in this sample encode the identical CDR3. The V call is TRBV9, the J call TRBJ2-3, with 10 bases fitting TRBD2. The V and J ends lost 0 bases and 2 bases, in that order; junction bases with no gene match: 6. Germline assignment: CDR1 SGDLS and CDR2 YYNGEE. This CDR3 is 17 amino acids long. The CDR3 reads CASSVGASGGLTDTQYF. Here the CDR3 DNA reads TGTGCCAGCAGCGTAGGGGCTAGCGGGGGACTCACAGATACGCAGTATTTT. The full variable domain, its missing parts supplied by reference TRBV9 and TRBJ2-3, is DSGVTQTPKHLITATGQRVTLRCSPRSGDLSVYWYQQSLDQGLQFLIQYYNGEERAKGNILERFSAQQFPDLHSELNLSSLELGDSALYFCASSVGASGGLTDTQYFGPGTRLTVL.

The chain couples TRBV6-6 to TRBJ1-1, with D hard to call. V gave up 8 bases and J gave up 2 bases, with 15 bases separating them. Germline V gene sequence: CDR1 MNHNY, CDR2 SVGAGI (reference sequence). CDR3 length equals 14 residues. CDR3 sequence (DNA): TGTGCCAGCTTCGTGGCAGCTAAAAACACTGAAGCTTTCTTT. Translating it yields CASFVAAKNTEAFF.

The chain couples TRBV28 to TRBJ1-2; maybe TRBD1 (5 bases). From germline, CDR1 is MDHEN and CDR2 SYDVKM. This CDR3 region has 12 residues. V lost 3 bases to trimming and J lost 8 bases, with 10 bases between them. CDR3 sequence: CASSLAGFGYTF. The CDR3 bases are TGTGCCAGCAGTTTGGCAGGGTTCGGCTACACCTTC.

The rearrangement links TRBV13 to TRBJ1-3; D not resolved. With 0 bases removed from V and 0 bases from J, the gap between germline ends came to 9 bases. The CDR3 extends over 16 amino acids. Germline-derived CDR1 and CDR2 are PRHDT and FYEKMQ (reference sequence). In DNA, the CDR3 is TGTGCCAGCAGCTTAGGTGGTCACAGCTCTGGAAACACCATATATTTT. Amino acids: CASSLGGHSSGNTIYF.

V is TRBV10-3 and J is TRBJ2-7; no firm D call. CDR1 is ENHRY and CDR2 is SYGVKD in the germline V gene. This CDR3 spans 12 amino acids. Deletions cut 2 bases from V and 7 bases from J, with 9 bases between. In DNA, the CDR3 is TGTGCCATCAGTGAGAACCTAGGGGAGCAGTACTTC. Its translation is CAISENLGEQYF.